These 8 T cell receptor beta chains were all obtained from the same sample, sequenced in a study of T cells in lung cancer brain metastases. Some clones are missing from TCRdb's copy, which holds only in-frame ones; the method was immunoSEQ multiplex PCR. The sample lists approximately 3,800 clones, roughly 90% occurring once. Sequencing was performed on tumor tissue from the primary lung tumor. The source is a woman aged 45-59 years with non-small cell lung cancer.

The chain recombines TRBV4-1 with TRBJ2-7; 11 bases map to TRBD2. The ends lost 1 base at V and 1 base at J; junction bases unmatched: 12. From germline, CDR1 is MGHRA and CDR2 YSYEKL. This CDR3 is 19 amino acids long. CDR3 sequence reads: CASSQGGASGGSRSYEQYF. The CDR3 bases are TGCGCCAGCAGCCAAGGGGGGGCTAGCGGGGGGTCTCGGTCCTACGAGCAGTACTTC.

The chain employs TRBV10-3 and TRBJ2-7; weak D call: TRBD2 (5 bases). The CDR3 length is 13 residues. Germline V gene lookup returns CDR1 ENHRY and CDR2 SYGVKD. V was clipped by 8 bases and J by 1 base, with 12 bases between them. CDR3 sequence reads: CAIWPEGSYEQYF. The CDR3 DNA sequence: TGTGCCATCTGGCCAGAGGGTTCCTACGAGCAGTACTTC.

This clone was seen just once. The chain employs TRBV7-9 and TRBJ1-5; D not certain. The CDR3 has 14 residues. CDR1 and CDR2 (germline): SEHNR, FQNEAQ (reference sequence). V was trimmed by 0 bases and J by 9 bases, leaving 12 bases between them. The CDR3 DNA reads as TGTGCCAGCAGCTTAGCGGACGGTCCGGGGCCCCAGCATTTT. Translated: CASSLADGPGPQHF.

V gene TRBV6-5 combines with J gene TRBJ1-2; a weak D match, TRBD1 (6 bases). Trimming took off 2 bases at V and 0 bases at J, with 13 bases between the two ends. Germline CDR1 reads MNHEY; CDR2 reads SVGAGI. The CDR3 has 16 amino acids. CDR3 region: CASSYEQGTANYGYTF. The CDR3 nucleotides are TGTGCCAGCAGTTACGAACAGGGAACAGCTAACTATGGCTACACCTTC.

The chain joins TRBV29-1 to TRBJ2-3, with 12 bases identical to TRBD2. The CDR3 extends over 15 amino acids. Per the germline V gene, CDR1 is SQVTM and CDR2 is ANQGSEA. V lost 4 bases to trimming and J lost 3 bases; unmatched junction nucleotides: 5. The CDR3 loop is CSVGRTSGATDTQYF. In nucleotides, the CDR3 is TGCAGCGTTGGGCGGACTAGCGGGGCGACAGATACGCAGTATTTT.

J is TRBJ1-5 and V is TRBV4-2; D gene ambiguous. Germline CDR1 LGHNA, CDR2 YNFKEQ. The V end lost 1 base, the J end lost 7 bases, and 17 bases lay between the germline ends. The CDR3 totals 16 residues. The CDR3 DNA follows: TGTGCCAGCAGCCAAGTAGGACCGGCCCGGAGCCAGCCCCAGCATTTT. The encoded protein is CASSQVGPARSQPQHF.

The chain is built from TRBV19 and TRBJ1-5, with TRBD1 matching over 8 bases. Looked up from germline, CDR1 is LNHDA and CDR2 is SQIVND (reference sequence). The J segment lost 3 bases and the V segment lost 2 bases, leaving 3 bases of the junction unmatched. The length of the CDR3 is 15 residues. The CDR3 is CASSITRGPNQPQHF. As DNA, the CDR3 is TGTGCCAGTAGTATAACCAGGGGGCCCAATCAGCCCCAGCATTTT.

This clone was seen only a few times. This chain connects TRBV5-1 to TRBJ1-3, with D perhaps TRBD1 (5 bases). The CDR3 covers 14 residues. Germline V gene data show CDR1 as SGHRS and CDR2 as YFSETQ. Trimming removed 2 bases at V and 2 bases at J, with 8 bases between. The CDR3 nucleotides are TGCGCCAGCAGCTTATCAGGGACTGGAAACACCATATATTTT. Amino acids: CASSLSGTGNTIYF.